This T cell receptor (beta chain) was found in a study of OX40 agonist ivuxolimab in advanced cancers. The V gene's germline CDR1 is SGHKS and CDR2 YYEKEE (reference sequence). Trimming took off 1 base at V and 4 bases at J, with 8 bases between the two ends. The CDR3 is 13 residues long. Only in-frame clones appear in the TCRdb table, and some are missing; sequencing was by immunoSEQ multiplex PCR. The table includes about 64,000 clones, more than 75% detected once. The receptor was derived from an adult with an advanced solid tumor such as melanoma, head and neck, liver or kidney cancer. The rearrangement links TRBV5-5 to TRBJ1-1; D might be TRBD1 (5 bases). Specimen: CD4+ or CD8+ T cells sorted from blood, collected in a trial of the OX40 agonist ivuxolimab. In DNA form, the CDR3 reads TGTGCCAGCAGCTTGCGGGGGATCACTGAAGCTTTCTTT. Translated: CASSLRGITEAFF.